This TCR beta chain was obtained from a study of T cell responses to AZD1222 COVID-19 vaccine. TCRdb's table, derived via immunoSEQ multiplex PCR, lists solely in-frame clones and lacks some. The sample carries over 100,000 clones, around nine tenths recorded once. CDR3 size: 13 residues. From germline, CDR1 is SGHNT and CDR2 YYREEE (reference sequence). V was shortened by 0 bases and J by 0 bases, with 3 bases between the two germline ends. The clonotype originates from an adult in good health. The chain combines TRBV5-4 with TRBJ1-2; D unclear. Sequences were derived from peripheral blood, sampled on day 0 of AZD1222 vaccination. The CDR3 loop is CASSLDSNYGYTF. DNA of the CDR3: TGTGCCAGCAGCTTGGATTCTAACTATGGCTACACCTTC.